This TCR beta chain was retrieved from a study of blood T cell repertoires in COVID-19. Trimming removed 5 bases from V and 0 bases from J; junction bases left unmatched: 6. The length of the CDR3 is 16 residues. Germline V gives CDR1 LGHNA, CDR2 YNFKEQ. This table comes from immunoSEQ multiplex PCR, and its TCRdb copy is limited to in-frame clones, with some not included. The table has 90,000 to 150,000 clones, approximately 81% seen once; the top ten hold approximately 3.9%. Sequencing input: peripheral blood. This receptor was obtained from a woman of 80 years or more with acute or convalescent COVID-19. This chain links TRBV4-2 with TRBJ1-1; the match to TRBD1 covers 10 bases. CDR3 DNA sequence: TGTGCCAGCAGCTTAGGACAGGGGGACGTGAACACTGAAGCTTTCTTT. Translated: CASSLGQGDVNTEAFF.